This TCR beta chain was documented in a study of regulatory T cells in long-lasting Graves disease. The time point here: newly diagnosed GD, antithyroid drugs for less than 3 months. Isolated PBMC RNA provided the starting material for the TCR library. There are 16 residues in the CDR3. Looked up from germline, CDR1 is DFQATT and CDR2 is SNEGSKA (reference sequence). Trimming cost V 6 bases and J 4 bases, with 23 bases left between them. Arm-PCR with iRepertoire HTBI primers amplified the CDR3 regions for these TCR beta libraries. Authors' methods: Samples jointly harbored roughly 60 TRBV and approximately 15 TRBJ segments. TCRdb independently ran MiXCR on the multiplex PCR reads; one entry per CDR3 protein. What appears here as the V and J calls and clone size reflects TCRdb's work, not the paper's. The sample records 400,000 to 500,000 distinct CDR3 sequences, 15% being singletons. The study's findings and limits: Accuracy could have been hurt by small sample size.

This clonotype has at least ten counts. Its cognate antigen is unknown. These data also formed part of another study, on T cells in Graves' hyperthyroidism and ophthalmopathy. That work contributes: HTBI primers were used for first-round RT-PCR of the TCR CDR3. Blood also held most thyroid clonotypes expanded beyond 0.001.

The specimen was peripheral blood mononuclear cells (PBMCs), collected at new diagnosis, from a patient treated with antithyroid drugs. This TCR was sampled from a woman between 40 and 55 years old with Graves disease. J is TRBJ2-3 and V is TRBV20-1; D possibly corresponds to TRBD2 (6 bases). The chain's CDR3 is CSAPTGEEAVADTQYF. CDR3 sequence (DNA): TGCAGTGCCCCTACGGGGGAGGAGGCGGTGGCAGATACGCAGTATTTT.